Below, 22 T cell receptor beta chains from the same sample are listed, as sequenced in a study of T cell responses to AZD1222 COVID-19 vaccine. Libraries were prepared by immunoSEQ multiplex PCR; TCRdb keeps only in-frame clonotypes and omits some of them. The sample lists roughly 150,000 clones, 90% seen once, with over 1.5% in the top ten. This specimen was peripheral blood, taken on day 0 of AZD1222 vaccination. These receptors originate from an adult in good health.

The chain links TRBV5-4 to TRBJ2-2; D gene uncertain. Trimming left V 5 bases short and J 3 bases short, with 29 bases between. The germline V gene has CDR1 SGHNT and CDR2 YYREEE (reference sequence). The CDR3 is 20 residues long. CDR3 bases: TGTGCCAGCAGAGTAATTACGCCAAGGCTGACGACTCGAGACACCGGGGAGCTGTTTTTT. Amino acid sequence: CASRVITPRLTTRDTGELFF.

In its sample, this clone was seen a few times. V usage is TRBV27 and J usage is TRBJ2-6; no firm D call. This CDR3 is built from 14 residues. CDR1 and CDR2 from the germline V gene are MNHEY and SMNVEV (reference sequence). V was pared by 3 bases and J by 1 base, with 4 bases between. CDR3 loop: CASSFPSGANVLTF. DNA of the CDR3: TGTGCCAGCAGTTTCCCATCTGGGGCCAACGTCCTGACTTTC.

The J gene is TRBJ2-3, the V gene TRBV4-2; 10 bases are shared with TRBD2. Losses at the gene ends were 5 bases for V and 2 bases for J; bases not matched to a gene: 10. Germline assignment: CDR1 LGHNA and CDR2 YNFKEQ. The CDR3 loop spans 17 amino acids. DNA of the CDR3: TGTGCCAGCAGCAACGATGCCGGGACTAGCGACACAGATACGCAGTATTTT. It translates to CASSNDAGTSDTDTQYF.

The chain joins TRBV5-4 to TRBJ1-1; D is ambiguous. V gave up 4 bases and J gave up 1 base, with 14 bases separating them. The CDR3 covers 15 residues. The germline V gene has CDR1 SGHNT and CDR2 YYREEE (reference sequence). The CDR3 bases are TGTGCCAGCAGCGCCGTTAGGCGGGGGAACACTGAAGCTTTCTTT. Its translation: CASSAVRRGNTEAFF.

The chain recombines TRBV18 with TRBJ2-7; 9 nucleotides match TRBD2. The CDR3 length is 15 residues. The germline V gene encodes CDR1 KGHSH and CDR2 LQKENI. V lost 6 bases to trimming and J lost 4 bases; unmatched junction nucleotides: 10. CDR3: CASSGIAGERYEQYF. The CDR3 bases are TGTGCCAGCTCGGGAATAGCGGGAGAAAGGTACGAGCAGTACTTC.

The chain has TRBV19 and TRBJ1-1, with D possibly TRBD1 on 6 matching bases. The CDR3 runs to 14 residues. Per the germline V gene, CDR1 is LNHDA and CDR2 is SQIVND (reference sequence). With 5 bases removed from V and 0 bases from J, the gap between germline ends came to 10 bases. The CDR3 DNA follows: TGTGCCAGTAGTTTTGGACAGATGAACACTGAAGCTTTCTTT. It specifies CASSFGQMNTEAFF.

The chain links TRBV5-6 to TRBJ2-1; 10 bases match TRBD2. CDR1 is SGHDT and CDR2 is YYEEEE in the germline V gene. Trimming took 0 bases from V and 5 from J; bases not matched to a gene: 5. This CDR3 has 16 amino acids. CDR3 amino acids: CASSLVSSGSDNEQFF. CDR3 DNA: TGTGCCAGCAGCTTGGTCTCTAGCGGGAGTGACAATGAGCAGTTCTTC.

V usage is TRBV7-9 and J usage is TRBJ2-5; 11 bases are a match to TRBD2. J lost 5 bases, V lost 4 bases, and 12 bases had no gene match. Per the germline V gene, CDR1 is SEHNR and CDR2 is FQNEAQ (reference sequence). This CDR3 contains 17 residues. The CDR3 coding sequence is TGTGCCAGCAGCTCCGGGACTAGCGGCGGGACCAGGGAGACCCAGTACTTC. Its translation: CASSSGTSGGTRETQYF.

This clone was detected once. The sample has other DNA sequences that encode this CDR3 too. The chain uses TRBV29-1 and TRBJ1-1; D is unclear. V dropped 2 bases and J dropped 1 base, with 2 bases sitting between them. CDR1 is SQVTM, CDR2 ANQGSEA, per germline. The CDR3 is 11 amino acids. CDR3 in DNA: TGCAGCGTTGAACGGAACACTGAAGCTTTCTTT. This gives the protein CSVERNTEAFF.

The chain is built from TRBV27 and TRBJ1-1; D possibly corresponds to TRBD1 (5 bases). Deletions cut 10 bases from V and 4 bases from J, with 22 bases between. CDR3 length equals 15 residues. Germline values: CDR1 MNHEY, CDR2 SMNVEV (reference sequence). The CDR3 nucleotides read TGTGCCACCCGCGGGGGGGGACGTGTAGCCACTGAAGCTTTCTTT. This sequence encodes CATRGGGRVATEAFF.

The chain links TRBV7-9 to TRBJ1-2; D is ambiguous. V shed 3 bases and J shed 1 base, with 9 bases lying between them. Germline V CDR1 and CDR2: SEHNR, FQNEAQ (reference sequence). The CDR3 has 14 residues. CDR3 loop: CASSLTNDNYGYTF. The DNA of the CDR3 is TGTGCCAGCAGCTTGACTAACGATAACTATGGCTACACCTTC.

The gene calls are TRBV6-5 and TRBJ2-7; 11 bases are shared with TRBD2. This CDR3 comprises 14 residues. The V gene end was trimmed by 6 bases and the J gene end by 1 base; junction bases not matched to a gene: 2. The germline CDR1 and CDR2 sequences are MNHEY and SVGAGI. This chain's CDR3 is CASRSSGRSYEQYF. The CDR3 DNA reads as TGTGCCAGCAGATCTAGCGGGAGGTCCTACGAGCAGTACTTC.

This clone occurred once. The J gene is TRBJ1-1, the V gene TRBV30; the match to TRBD1 covers 8 bases. The CDR3 sequence is 15 residues long. CDR1 is GTSNPN and CDR2 is SVGIG in the germline V gene (reference sequence). V trimming: 3 bases; J trimming: 5 bases; junction bases outside the gene matches: 11. The CDR3 DNA reads TGTGCCTGGAGATATGGACAGGGAGGTTGGACTGAAGCTTTCTTT. It translates to CAWRYGQGGWTEAFF.

The chain is built from TRBV18 and TRBJ2-2; a possible D gene is TRBD1 (5 bases). V lost 1 base, J lost 0 bases, and 9 bases lay in between. Germline CDR1 and CDR2: KGHSH and LQKENI. The CDR3 sequence is 16 residues long. Here the CDR3 reads CASSPQGWANTGELFF. The CDR3 nucleotides are TGTGCCAGCTCACCACAGGGGTGGGCGAACACCGGGGAGCTGTTTTTT.

Points on this clone: The sample has other DNA sequences that encode this CDR3 too. The chain carries TRBV7-9 and TRBJ2-7, with TRBD1 as a possible D gene (6 bases). CDR1 and CDR2 from the germline V gene are SEHNR and FQNEAQ (reference sequence). V lost 1 base, J lost 4 bases, and 11 bases lay in between. The CDR3 runs 14 residues. This chain's CDR3 is CASSLGTGLYEQYF. The CDR3 nucleotides read TGTGCCAGCAGCTTAGGAACAGGGCTATACGAGCAGTACTTC.

This clone was seen once. DNA for the CDR3: TGCAGTGCTAGTAAGGGACAGAGTAGTGTCGCTGAAGCTTTCTTT. Its protein is CSASKGQSSVAEAFF. The chain has TRBV20-1 and TRBJ1-1, with 7 bases fitting TRBD1. This CDR3 contains 15 residues. V lost 3 bases to trimming and J lost 6 bases; unmatched junction nucleotides: 13. The germline V gene encodes CDR1 DFQATT and CDR2 SNEGSKA (reference sequence).

The chain couples TRBV7-9 to TRBJ1-1, with TRBD1 matching 7 bases. In germline, CDR1 is SEHNR, CDR2 FQNEAQ (reference sequence). The V and J ends lost 5 bases and 0 bases, in that order; junction bases with no gene match: 9. CDR3 length equals 16 residues. The CDR3, as DNA: TGTGCCAGCAGCACTACAGGGGCCCGTATGAACACTGAAGCTTTCTTT. This encodes CASSTTGARMNTEAFF.

The chain employs TRBV27 and TRBJ2-4; TRBD1 aligns across 7 bases. Germline-derived CDR1 and CDR2 are MNHEY and SMNVEV (reference sequence). The CDR3 contains 16 residues. Trimming removed 4 bases from V and 0 bases from J; junction bases left unmatched: 6. For the CDR3, the DNA is TGTGCCAGCAGTTCGACAGGGATGTTAGCCAAAAACATTCAGTACTTC. This translates into CASSSTGMLAKNIQYF.

Of note for this clone: The sample carries other DNA sequences with the same CDR3. The V call is TRBV19, the J call TRBJ1-1; no clear D. The germline gives CDR1 LNHDA, CDR2 SQIVND (reference sequence). CDR3 length equals 13 residues. V lost 4 bases, J lost 0 bases, and 6 bases lay in between. In nucleotides, the CDR3 is TGTGCCAGTAGTAGGGGTTTGAACACTGAAGCTTTCTTT. As protein: CASSRGLNTEAFF.

This chain links TRBV9 with TRBJ2-4; tentatively, D is TRBD1 or TRBD2 (6 bases each). Germline assignment: CDR1 SGDLS and CDR2 YYNGEE. This CDR3 spans 16 amino acids. V lost 3 bases and J 0 bases, leaving 13 bases between the germline ends. CDR3 protein: CASSGYGGAAKNIQYF. The CDR3 DNA follows: TGTGCCAGCAGCGGGTACGGGGGCGCAGCCAAAAACATTCAGTACTTC. The full variable domain, in which reference TRBV9 and TRBJ2-4 provide the parts outside the CDR3, is DSGVTQTPKHLITATGQRVTLRCSPRSGDLSVYWYQQSLDQGLQFLIQYYNGEERAKGNILERFSAQQFPDLHSELNLSSLELGDSALYFCASSGYGGAAKNIQYFGAGTRLSVL.

The V call is TRBV28, the J call TRBJ1-1, with a tentative D call TRBD1 (6 bases). Trimming cost V 3 bases and J 8 bases, with 19 bases left between them. This CDR3 has 15 amino acids. Germline loops: CDR1 MDHEN, CDR2 SYDVKM. The CDR3 bases are TGTGCCAGCAGTTTTAGCAGGGGCAAAATTCCCGAAGCTTTCTTT. This encodes CASSFSRGKIPEAFF.

The chain carries TRBV28 and TRBJ2-6, with no clear D. The V end was cut by 8 bases, the J end by 2 bases, with 16 bases between. Germline V lookup: CDR1 MDHEN, CDR2 SYDVKM. The CDR3 length is 16 residues. DNA for the CDR3: TGTGCCAGCGGGTACGTAGGATGGACTGGGGCCAACGTCCTGACTTTC. Residues: CASGYVGWTGANVLTF.